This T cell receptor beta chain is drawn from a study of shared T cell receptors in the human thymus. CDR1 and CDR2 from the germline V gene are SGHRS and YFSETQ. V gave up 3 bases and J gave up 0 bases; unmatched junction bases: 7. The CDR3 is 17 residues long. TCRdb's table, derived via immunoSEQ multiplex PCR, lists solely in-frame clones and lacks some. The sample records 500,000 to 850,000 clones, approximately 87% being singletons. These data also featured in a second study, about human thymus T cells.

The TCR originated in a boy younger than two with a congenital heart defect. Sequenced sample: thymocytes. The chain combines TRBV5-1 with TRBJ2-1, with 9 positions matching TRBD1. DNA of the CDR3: TGCGCCAGCAGCTCCGGGACAGGGAGTCCCTCCTACAATGAGCAGTTCTTC. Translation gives CASSSGTGSPSYNEQFF.